Listed below are T cell receptor beta chains from one sample, sequenced in a study of T cell changes during pregnancy in multiple sclerosis. Sequenced by immunoSEQ multiplex PCR; TCRdb stores in-frame clones only, minus some. Of 30,000 to 45,000 clones listed, 92% are singletons. This material consisted of CD8+ T cells from peripheral blood mononuclear cells, taken in the first trimester of pregnancy. The receptors derive from a female donor with multiple sclerosis, enrolled in a pregnancy study. Each CDR3 is given with its conserved first and last residue. D genes are given only for firm matches. Clone size is given for some rows only: seen once, a few or many times, or a class if the clone is expanded.

v_call	clone_size	j_call	d_call	cdr3_nt	cdr3_aa
TRBV19	.	TRBJ2-7	.	TGTGCCAGTAGTATGGCCGGACATACGTACTTC	CASSMAGHTYF
TRBV27	.	TRBJ2-2	TRBD1	TGTGCCAGCAGCCCTGGGACAGGGGTCGGGGAGCTGTTTTTT	CASSPGTGVGELFF
TRBV5-6	.	TRBJ1-1	.	TGTGCCAGCAGCTCCCCTCAGGGAACTTTCTTT	CASSSPQGTFF
TRBV6-5	.	TRBJ2-1	.	TGTGCCAGCAGTTACGGGGGGGCCAATGAGCAGTTCTTC	CASSYGGANEQFF
TRBV9	.	TRBJ2-1	TRBD2	TGTGCCAGCAGCGCTTCTAGCGGGGGGTCTCGTAATGAGCAGTTCTTC	CASSASSGGSRNEQFF
TRBV9	.	TRBJ2-7	TRBD1	TGTGCCAGCAGCGTAGTCATACAGGGGGCTCGGGGTGAGCAGTACTTC	CASSVVIQGARGEQYF
TRBV28	.	TRBJ2-3	TRBD2	TGTGCCAGCAGTTTAGGGGGGGGCACAGATACGCAGTATTTT	CASSLGGGTDTQYF
TRBV1	.	TRBJ1-2	.	TGCACCAGCAGCCAAGGCAGGGCGGGGAAGAGCTATGGCTACACCTTC	CTSSQGRAGKSYGYTF
TRBV5-5	.	TRBJ1-6	.	TGTGCCAGCAGCTCCACAGGGCCACCCCTCCACTTT	CASSSTGPPLHF
TRBV27	.	TRBJ1-1	TRBD1	TGTGCCAGCAGGCTTCTTACAGGGGACACTGAAGCTTTCTTT	CASRLLTGDTEAFF
TRBV6-5	.	TRBJ2-7	.	TGTGCCAGCAGTTACTCATCCTCTAGCTCCTACGAGCAGTACTTC	CASSYSSSSSYEQYF
TRBV5-4	.	TRBJ2-1	TRBD1	TGTGCCAGCAGGACCACAGGGGGGAGCTCCTACAATGAGCAGTTCTTC	CASRTTGGSSYNEQFF
TRBV19	once	TRBJ2-6	.	TGTGCCAGTAGTATGGTGGCCATAACAGTTCCTCCTGGGGCCAACGTCCTGACTTTC	CASSMVAITVPPGANVLTF
TRBV5-5	.	TRBJ1-3	.	TGTGCCAGCAGCTTGGTAGAATCCGGAAACACCATATATTTT	CASSLVESGNTIYF
TRBV19	.	TRBJ1-1	.	TGTGCCAGTAGCCACGGAGGGAGCACTGAAGCTTTCTTT	CASSHGGSTEAFF
TRBV4-2	.	TRBJ1-2	.	TGTGCCAGCAGCCAAGGGCCAGGCGATAACTATGGCTACACCTTC	CASSQGPGDNYGYTF
TRBV6-4	many	TRBJ1-5	.	TGTGCCAGCAGTGAGGACAGCGACAATCAGCCCCAGCATTTT	CASSEDSDNQPQHF
TRBV27	.	TRBJ2-7	TRBD1	TGTGCCAGCAGTACCGGGACAGCAGACCGTTCCTACGAGCAGTACTTC	CASSTGTADRSYEQYF
TRBV14	.	TRBJ1-1	.	TGTGCCAGCAGCCCCTCAGGGAGGGGGAACACTGAAGCTTTCTTT	CASSPSGRGNTEAFF
TRBV19	once	TRBJ1-5	.	TGTGCCAGTAGTATAGATTCTACCAGGGCTTACAATCAGCCCCAGCATTTT	CASSIDSTRAYNQPQHF
TRBV28	.	TRBJ1-1	TRBD1	TGTGCCAGCAGTTTAGGACAGGGTTGGGCTTTCTTT	CASSLGQGWAFF
TRBV19	.	TRBJ2-7	TRBD1	TGTGCCAGTAGTCCTCGGACAGGGCGTAGCTCCTACGAGCAGTACTTC	CASSPRTGRSSYEQYF
TRBV19	.	TRBJ2-3	TRBD2	TGTGCCAGTAGTATCGGTCTAGCGGGGGGTCCTAGCACAGATACGCAGTATTTT	CASSIGLAGGPSTDTQYF
TRBV27	.	TRBJ1-1	.	TGTGCCAGCAGTTTGGGGGGACCCGGGAGGACTGAAGCTTTCTTT	CASSLGGPGRTEAFF
TRBV6-5	.	TRBJ2-2	.	TGTGCCAGCCAACAGGGGGGGGGTGTTGCCGGGGAGCTGTTTTTT	CASQQGGGVAGELFF
TRBV9	.	TRBJ2-1	.	TGTGCCAGCAGCGTAGATCAAAATGAGCAGTTCTTC	CASSVDQNEQFF
TRBV5-6	.	TRBJ1-3	.	TGTGCCAGCAGTCGGACAGTCTCTGGAAACACCATATATTTT	CASSRTVSGNTIYF
TRBV9	few	TRBJ1-5	TRBD1	TGTGCCAGCAGCGCAGGAGGGGACAGCAGAAATCAGCCCCAGCATTTT	CASSAGGDSRNQPQHF
TRBV27	.	TRBJ1-2	.	TGTGCCAGCAGCGGGCCCCCGGGAGGCTACACCTTC	CASSGPPGGYTF
TRBV6-4	.	TRBJ1-2	TRBD1	TGTGCCAGCAGTGACGGGGACAGCAACTATGGCTACACCTTC	CASSDGDSNYGYTF
TRBV19	once	TRBJ2-7	.	TGTGCCAGTAGCCTCTCCGCGGTATTCGAGCAGTACTTC	CASSLSAVFEQYF
TRBV7-3	.	TRBJ1-1	TRBD1	TGTGCCAGCAGCTCCACAGGGGGGGAAGCTTTCTTT	CASSSTGGEAFF
TRBV11-2	.	TRBJ2-2	.	TGTGCCAGCAGCTTAGAGGCTTCGGGAACGAACACCGGGGAGCTGTTTTTT	CASSLEASGTNTGELFF
TRBV9	.	TRBJ2-7	TRBD1	TGTGCCAGCAGCCCGGGACAGGGCTACGAGCAGTACTTC	CASSPGQGYEQYF
TRBV4-1	.	TRBJ1-1	TRBD1	TGCGCCAGCAGGGACTGGACAGGGATGAACACTGAAGCTTTCTTT	CASRDWTGMNTEAFF
TRBV5-1	.	TRBJ2-3	TRBD1	TGCGCCAGCAGAAAGGGACAGGGGGGCCCAGATACGCAGTATTTT	CASRKGQGGPDTQYF
TRBV4-1	once	TRBJ2-3	TRBD2	TGCGCCAGCAGCCAAGAGGGGACTAGCGGGGGGCAGAGAGATACGCAGTATTTT	CASSQEGTSGGQRDTQYF
TRBV6-6	.	TRBJ2-3	TRBD2	TGTGCCAGCAGTTACCGCGGGGGGGCATTGGATACGCAGTATTTT	CASSYRGGALDTQYF
TRBV27	.	TRBJ2-2	.	TGTGCCAGCAGTTTATCGGAAGCGCCCGGGGAGCTGTTTTTT	CASSLSEAPGELFF
TRBV6-5	once	TRBJ2-3	.	TGTGCCAGCAGTTACTCGCTCAGGGGTTCCCCAGATACGCAGTATTTT	CASSYSLRGSPDTQYF
TRBV7-3	.	TRBJ1-1	TRBD1	TGTGCCAGCAGCTTTCGGGACAGGGGCACTGAAGCTTTCTTT	CASSFRDRGTEAFF